This T cell receptor (beta chain) was documented in a study of beta chain features in type 1 diabetes. Study conclusions and caveats: At VDJ recombination sites, type 1 diabetes patients had fewer insertions and more deleted nucleotides. The analysis here could not establish whether HLA type shapes TCRB rearrangement.

On average, the one heparinised blood draw given by each donor was around 110 mL. Using CD45RO/CCR7/CD25/CD127/CD95/CD27, CD4+ naive, central memory, regulatory and stem cell-like memory cells were sorted. The authors reverse transcribed all of the isolated RNA, so sequencing captured expressed TCRB transcripts. Some clones are missing from TCRdb's copy, which holds only in-frame ones; the method was immunoSEQ multiplex PCR. The sample consists of roughly 130,000 clones, just over 9% of them appearing once. To note about this clone: Its antigen is still unknown.

Trimming cost V 1 base and J 3 bases; bases outside gene matches: 0. This CDR3 has 14 amino acids. The V gene's germline CDR1 is SGHTA and CDR2 FQGNSA. Sequencing used central memory CD4+ T cells from blood. This chain connects TRBV7-2 to TRBJ2-7; 10 bases are shared with TRBD2. The receptor was derived from a man aged 18 to 29 in good health. The CDR3 loop is CASSLERGGYEQYF. DNA for the CDR3: TGTGCCAGCAGCTTAGAGCGGGGGGGCTACGAGCAGTACTTC.